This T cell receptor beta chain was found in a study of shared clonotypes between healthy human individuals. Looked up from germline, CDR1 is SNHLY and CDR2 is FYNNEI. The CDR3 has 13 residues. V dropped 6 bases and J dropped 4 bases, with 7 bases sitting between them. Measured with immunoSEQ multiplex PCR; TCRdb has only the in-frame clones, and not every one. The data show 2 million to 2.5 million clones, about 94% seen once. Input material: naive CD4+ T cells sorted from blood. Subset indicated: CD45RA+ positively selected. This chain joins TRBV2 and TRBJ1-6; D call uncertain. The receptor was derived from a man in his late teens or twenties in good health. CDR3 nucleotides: TGTGCCAGCAGGGTGGATTATAATTCACCCCTCCACTTT. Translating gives CASRVDYNSPLHF.